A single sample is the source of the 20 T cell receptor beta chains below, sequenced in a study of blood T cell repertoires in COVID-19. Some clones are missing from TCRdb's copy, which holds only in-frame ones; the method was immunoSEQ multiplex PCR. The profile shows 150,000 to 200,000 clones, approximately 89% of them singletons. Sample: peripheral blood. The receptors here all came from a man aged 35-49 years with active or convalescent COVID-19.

The CDR3 DNA is TGTGCCAGCAGTGACTATACGAGAAACACCATATATTTT. It yields the protein CASSDYTRNTIYF. This rearrangement joins TRBV12-3 or TRBV12-4 to TRBJ1-3; no clear D gene. Trimming shortened V by 5 bases and J by 5 bases, and 10 bases separated the two germline ends. This CDR3 has 13 amino acids.

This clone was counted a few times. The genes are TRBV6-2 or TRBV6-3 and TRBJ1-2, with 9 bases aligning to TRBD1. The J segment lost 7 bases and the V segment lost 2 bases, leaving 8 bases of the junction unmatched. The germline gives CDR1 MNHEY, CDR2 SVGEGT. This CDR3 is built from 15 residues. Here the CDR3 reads CASSYRGQGISGYTF. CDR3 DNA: TGTGCCAGCAGTTACCGGGGACAGGGAATAAGTGGCTACACCTTC.

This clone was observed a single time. As DNA, the CDR3 is TGTGCCAGCAGTGAAGCTCGGTTGGGCCTAGCGGGGGGGAACAATGAGCAGTTCTTC. Translated: CASSEARLGLAGGNNEQFF. The V and J genes are TRBV2 and TRBJ2-1; 12 positions match TRBD2. Germline CDR1 SNHLY, CDR2 FYNNEI. With 0 bases clipped from V and 5 bases from J, the junction kept 11 bases outside the gene matches. The CDR3 spans 19 residues.

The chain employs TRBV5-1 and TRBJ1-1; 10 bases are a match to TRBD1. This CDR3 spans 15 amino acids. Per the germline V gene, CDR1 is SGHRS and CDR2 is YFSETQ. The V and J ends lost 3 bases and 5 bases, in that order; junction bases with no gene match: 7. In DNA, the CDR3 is TGCGCCAGCAGCTCCGGGACAGGGGATAGGACTGAAGCTTTCTTT. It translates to CASSSGTGDRTEAFF. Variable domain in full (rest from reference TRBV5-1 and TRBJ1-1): KAGVTQTPRYLIKTRGQQVTLSCSPISGHRSVSWYQQTPGQGLQFLFEYFSETQRNKGNFPGRFSGRQFSNSRSEMNVSTLELGDSALYLCASSSGTGDRTEAFFGQGTRLTVV.

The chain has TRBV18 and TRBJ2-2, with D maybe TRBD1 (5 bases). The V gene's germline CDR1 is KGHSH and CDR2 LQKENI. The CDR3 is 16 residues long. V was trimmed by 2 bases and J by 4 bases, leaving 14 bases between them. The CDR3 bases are TGTGCCAGCTCACCATTCAGGGTTTCGAGCACCGGGGAGCTGTTTTTT. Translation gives CASSPFRVSSTGELFF.

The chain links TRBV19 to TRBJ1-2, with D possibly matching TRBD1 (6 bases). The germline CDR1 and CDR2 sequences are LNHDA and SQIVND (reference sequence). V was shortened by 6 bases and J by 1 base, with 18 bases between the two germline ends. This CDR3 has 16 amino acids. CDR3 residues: CASSTPGGGGNYGYTF. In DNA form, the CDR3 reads TGTGCCAGTAGCACGCCTGGGGGGGGCGGTAACTATGGCTACACCTTC.

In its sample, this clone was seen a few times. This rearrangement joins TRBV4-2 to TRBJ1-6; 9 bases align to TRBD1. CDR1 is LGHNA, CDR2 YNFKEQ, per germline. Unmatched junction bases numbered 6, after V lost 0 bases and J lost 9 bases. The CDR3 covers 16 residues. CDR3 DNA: TGTGCCAGCAGCCAAGAGGCGGGACAGGGTAGTTCACCCCTCCACTTT. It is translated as CASSQEAGQGSSPLHF.

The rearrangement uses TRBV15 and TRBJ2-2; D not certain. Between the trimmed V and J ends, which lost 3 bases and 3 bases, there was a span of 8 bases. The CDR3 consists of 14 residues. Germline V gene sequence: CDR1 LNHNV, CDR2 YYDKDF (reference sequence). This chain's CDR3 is CATSSNRDTGELFF. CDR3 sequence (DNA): TGTGCCACCAGCAGTAACCGGGACACCGGGGAGCTGTTTTTT.

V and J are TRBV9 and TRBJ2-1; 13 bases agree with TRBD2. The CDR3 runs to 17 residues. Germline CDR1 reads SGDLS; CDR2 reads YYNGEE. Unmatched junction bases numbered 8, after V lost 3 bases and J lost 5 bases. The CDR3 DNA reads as TGTGCCAGCAGCGCCCGCGCCGGGACTAGCGGGGACAATGAGCAGTTCTTC. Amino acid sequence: CASSARAGTSGDNEQFF.

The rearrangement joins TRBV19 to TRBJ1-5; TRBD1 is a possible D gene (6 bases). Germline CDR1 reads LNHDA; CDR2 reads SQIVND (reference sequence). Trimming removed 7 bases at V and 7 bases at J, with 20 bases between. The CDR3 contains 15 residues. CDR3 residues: CASTPPPRGRQPQHF. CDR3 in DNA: TGTGCCAGTACCCCACCCCCCAGGGGAAGGCAGCCCCAGCATTTT. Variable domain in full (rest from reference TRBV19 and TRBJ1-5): DGGITQSPKYLFRKEGQNVTLSCEQNLNHDAMYWYRQDPGQGLRLIYYSQIVNDFQKGDIAEGYSVSREKKESFPLTVTSAQKNPTAFYLCASTPPPRGRQPQHFGDGTRLSIL.

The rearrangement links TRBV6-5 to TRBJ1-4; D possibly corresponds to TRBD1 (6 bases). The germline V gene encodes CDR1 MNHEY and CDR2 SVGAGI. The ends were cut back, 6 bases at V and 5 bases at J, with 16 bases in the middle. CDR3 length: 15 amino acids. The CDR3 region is CASSRREGGNEKLFF. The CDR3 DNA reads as TGTGCCAGCAGCCGTAGGGAGGGGGGAAATGAAAAACTGTTTTTT.

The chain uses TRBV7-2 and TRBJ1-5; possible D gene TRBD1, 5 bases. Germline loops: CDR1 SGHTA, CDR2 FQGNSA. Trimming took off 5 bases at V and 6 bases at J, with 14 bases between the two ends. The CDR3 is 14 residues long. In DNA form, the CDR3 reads TGTGCCAGCAGCGACACAGGTGGTCTTCAGCCCCAGCATTTT. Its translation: CASSDTGGLQPQHF.

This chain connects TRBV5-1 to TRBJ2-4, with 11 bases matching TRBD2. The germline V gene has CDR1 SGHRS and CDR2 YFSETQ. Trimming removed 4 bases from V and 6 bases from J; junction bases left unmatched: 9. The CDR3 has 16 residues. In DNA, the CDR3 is TGCGCCAGCAGCGAGGGTCCTAGCGGGGGGCCAAACATTCAGTACTTC. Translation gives CASSEGPSGGPNIQYF.

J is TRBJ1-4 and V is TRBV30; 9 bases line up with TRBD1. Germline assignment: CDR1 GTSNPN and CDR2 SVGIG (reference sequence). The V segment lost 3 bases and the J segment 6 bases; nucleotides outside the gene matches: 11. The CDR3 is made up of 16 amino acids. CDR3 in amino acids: CAWSRNRDRAHEKLFF. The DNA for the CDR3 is TGTGCCTGGAGCAGGAATAGGGACAGGGCCCATGAAAAACTGTTTTTT.

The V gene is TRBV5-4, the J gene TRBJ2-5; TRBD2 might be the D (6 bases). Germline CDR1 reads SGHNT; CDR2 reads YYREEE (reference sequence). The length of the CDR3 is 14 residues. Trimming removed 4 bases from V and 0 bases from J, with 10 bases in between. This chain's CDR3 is CASSGAGNQETQYF. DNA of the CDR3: TGTGCCAGCAGCGGCGCGGGGAACCAAGAGACCCAGTACTTC.

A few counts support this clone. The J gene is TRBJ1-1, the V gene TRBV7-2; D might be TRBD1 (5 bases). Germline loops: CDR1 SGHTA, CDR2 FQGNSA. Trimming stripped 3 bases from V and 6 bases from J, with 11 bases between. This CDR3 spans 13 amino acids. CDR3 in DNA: TGTGCCAGCAGCTTGGGGGGGGTCCCTGAAGCTTTCTTT. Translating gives CASSLGGVPEAFF.

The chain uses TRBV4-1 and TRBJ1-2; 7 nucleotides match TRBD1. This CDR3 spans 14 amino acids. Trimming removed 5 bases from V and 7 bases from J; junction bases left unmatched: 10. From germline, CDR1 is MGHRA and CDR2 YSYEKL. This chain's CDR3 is CASSSQTGSTGYTF. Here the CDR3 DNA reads TGCGCCAGCAGCTCCCAGACAGGGTCTACTGGCTACACCTTC.

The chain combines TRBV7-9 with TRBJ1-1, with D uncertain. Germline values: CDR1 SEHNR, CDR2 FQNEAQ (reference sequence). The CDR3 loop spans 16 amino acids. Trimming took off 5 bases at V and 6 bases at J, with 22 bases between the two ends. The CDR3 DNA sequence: TGTGCCAGCAGCCCGGAGGCGACCGGTAGAACGCCTGAAGCTTTCTTT. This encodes CASSPEATGRTPEAFF.

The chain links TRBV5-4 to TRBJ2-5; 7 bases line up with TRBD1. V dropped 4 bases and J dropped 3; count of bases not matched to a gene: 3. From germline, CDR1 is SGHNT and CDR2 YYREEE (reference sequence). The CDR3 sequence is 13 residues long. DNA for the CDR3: TGTGCCAGCAGCCAGACAGGGAAAGAGACCCAGTACTTC. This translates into CASSQTGKETQYF. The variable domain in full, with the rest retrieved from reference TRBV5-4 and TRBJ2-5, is ETGVTQSPTHLIKTRGQQVTLRCSSQSGHNTVSWYQQALGQGPQFIFQYYREEENGRGNFPPRFSGLQFPNYSSELNVNALELDDSALYLCASSQTGKETQYFGPGTRLLVL.

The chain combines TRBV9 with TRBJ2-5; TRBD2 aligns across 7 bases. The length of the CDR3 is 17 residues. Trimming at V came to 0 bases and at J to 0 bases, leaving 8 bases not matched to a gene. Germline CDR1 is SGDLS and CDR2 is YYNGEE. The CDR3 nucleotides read TGTGCCAGCAGCGTAGCGGAGCGGGGCGGAGACCAAGAGACCCAGTACTTC. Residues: CASSVAERGGDQETQYF.